This TCR beta chain was sequenced for a study of blood T cell repertoires in COVID-19. Study-wide background: COVID-19 samples from acute and convalescent phases originated in the United States, Italy and Spain. T cells, B-cell-depleted T cells, or PBMCs supplied cDNA or gDNA.

In the original workflow: Amplifying reference gene primers gave estimates of nucleated cell counts. Profiled with immunoSEQ multiplex PCR; TCRdb holds only in-frame clones, not every one. Clone size and the V and J calls come from that table; the DNA yielded D and trimming. The sample has under 200,000 clones, approximately 84% seen once. Germline lookup yields CDR1 DFQATT and CDR2 SNEGSKA (reference sequence). The CDR3 loop spans 14 amino acids. Trimming stripped 3 bases from V and 3 bases from J, with 12 bases between. What was sequenced was peripheral blood. This clonotype was obtained from a man younger than 35 with active or convalescent COVID-19. This chain uses TRBV20-1 with TRBJ1-5; D unclear. CDR3 nucleotide sequence: TGCAGTGCTAGTGAGGGCCAGGACAATCAGCCCCAGCATTTT. Amino acid sequence: CSASEGQDNQPQHF.